The 20 T cell receptor beta chains given below trace back to one sample, sequenced in a study of T cells in Graves' hyperthyroidism and ophthalmopathy. Template material for amplifying TCR beta CDR3 regions consisted of RNA transcripts. RT-PCR in the first round (using the HTBI primer set) targeted the TCR CDR3. TCRdb ran MiXCR on the multiplex PCR reads and lists one entry per CDR3 protein. The sample has approximately 400,000 distinct CDR3 sequences, 15% to 18% seen once; the top ten hold 13% to 15%. Sample: blood. The receptors derive from a woman aged 18-35 years with Graves' hyperthyroidism.

V and J are TRBV19 and TRBJ1-5, with D perhaps matching TRBD1 (6 bases). Germline CDR1 and CDR2: LNHDA and SQIVND (reference sequence). Trimming removed 6 bases from V and 4 bases from J, with 16 bases in between. The CDR3 has 15 amino acids. CDR3 nucleotides: TGTGCCAGTAGCCCAGGACAGTTCAGGAATCAGCCCCAGCATTTT. Encoded protein: CASSPGQFRNQPQHF. Variable domain in full (rest from reference TRBV19 and TRBJ1-5): DGGITQSPKYLFRKEGQNVTLSCEQNLNHDAMYWYRQDPGQGLRLIYYSQIVNDFQKGDIAEGYSVSREKKESFPLTVTSAQKNPTAFYLCASSPGQFRNQPQHFGDGTRLSIL.

This clonotype appeared a few times. The chain joins TRBV2 to TRBJ2-7; D unresolved. The V gene's germline CDR1 is SNHLY and CDR2 FYNNEI. V lost 6 bases, J lost 7 bases, and 10 bases lay in between. The CDR3 loop spans 11 amino acids. The CDR3 region has the DNA TGTGCCAGCAGGACGGGTAGAGAGCAGTACTTC. It is translated as CASRTGREQYF.

This clonotype was counted at least ten times. J is TRBJ1-3 and V is TRBV3-1; 8 bases align to TRBD1. V shed 3 bases, J shed 2 bases, and the junction held 6 bases outside the gene matches. CDR3 size: 16 residues. Germline V gene sequence: CDR1 LGHDT, CDR2 YNNKEL (reference sequence). The CDR3 DNA follows: TGTGCCAGCAGCCACGGACAGGGAGGAGCTGGAAACACCATATATTTT. This translates into CASSHGQGGAGNTIYF.

This clonotype was observed a few times. The chain combines TRBV7-9 with TRBJ1-6, with 9 bases identical to TRBD1. The trim removed 5 bases at V and 5 bases at J, leaving 4 bases unmatched. Germline values: CDR1 SEHNR, CDR2 FQNEAQ (reference sequence). This CDR3 spans 15 amino acids. CDR3 sequence: CASSQGTGNNSPLHF. CDR3 DNA: TGTGCCAGCAGCCAAGGGACAGGGAATAATTCACCCCTCCACTTT.

This clonotype was seen ten or more times. V is TRBV11-2 and J is TRBJ2-7; either TRBD1 or TRBD2 may supply D (5 bases each). The V end lost 2 bases, the J end lost 7 bases, and 24 bases lay between the germline ends. Germline V gene data show CDR1 as SGHAT and CDR2 as FQNNGV. The CDR3 has 17 residues. The CDR3, as DNA: TGTGCCAGCAGCTTATCACCCTGGGACCGCCACCGGTGGGAGCAGTACTTC. Its protein product is CASSLSPWDRHRWEQYF.

This clonotype occurred many times. The rearrangement uses TRBV20-1 and TRBJ1-5, with a weak D call TRBD1 (5 bases). V was clipped by 2 bases and J by 1 base, with 12 bases between them. Germline lookup yields CDR1 DFQATT and CDR2 SNEGSKA (reference sequence). This CDR3 spans 15 amino acids. CDR3 residues: CSARLGARSNQPQHF. The DNA of the CDR3 is TGCAGTGCTAGACTTGGGGCTAGGAGCAATCAGCCCCAGCATTTT.

CDR3 region: CASSPSWRGGEKLFF. DNA of the CDR3: TGTGCCAGCAGCCCCTCCTGGAGGGGCGGTGAAAAACTGTTTTTT. The chain recombines TRBV27 with TRBJ1-4; tentatively, D is TRBD1 (5 bases). The ends were cut back, 6 bases at V and 7 bases at J, with 18 bases in the middle. CDR1 and CDR2 (germline): MNHEY, SMNVEV (reference sequence). CDR3 length equals 15 residues.

The gene calls are TRBV28 and TRBJ2-7, with D unclear. CDR3 size: 13 residues. Germline V gives CDR1 MDHEN, CDR2 SYDVKM. Trimming left V 3 bases short and J 4 bases short, with 10 bases between. CDR3 nucleotides: TGTGCCAGCAGTTTCCCGTCAGGATACGAGCAGTACTTC. This gives the protein CASSFPSGYEQYF.

This clonotype showed up many times. The chain has TRBV11-2 and TRBJ1-1, with D possibly TRBD1 on 5 matching bases. With 4 bases removed from V and 4 bases from J, the gap between germline ends came to 19 bases. Germline V lookup: CDR1 SGHAT, CDR2 FQNNGV. This CDR3 region has 16 residues. The CDR3 sequence: CASSSWTGTGGTEAFF. The CDR3 DNA is TGTGCCAGCAGCTCGTGGACGGGGACGGGTGGCACTGAAGCTTTCTTT.

The sample holds many counts of this clonotype. The chain uses TRBV7-3 and TRBJ2-1; TRBD2 agrees at 8 bases. This CDR3 has 20 residues. V dropped 1 base and J dropped 0; count of bases not matched to a gene: 14. CDR1 SGHTA and CDR2 FQGTGA come from the germline V gene. The CDR3 loop reads CASSLRGGGNTRSSYNEQFF. The CDR3 bases are TGTGCCAGCAGCTTAAGGGGCGGGGGGAATACCCGAAGCTCCTACAATGAGCAGTTCTTC.

Many counts were recorded for this clonotype. The genes are TRBV18 and TRBJ2-7; D uncertain. The CDR3 extends over 13 amino acids. The germline V gene encodes CDR1 KGHSH and CDR2 LQKENI. The germline V and J ends were trimmed by 6 bases and 1 base, with 10 bases remaining between them. The CDR3 DNA sequence: TGTGCCAGCTCTTCAGAGGAGTCCTACGAGCAGTACTTC. Protein sequence: CASSSEESYEQYF.

Remarks on this clonotype: A much larger clone sits a single nucleotide away, making a read error possible. The gene calls are TRBV18 and TRBJ2-1; D unresolved. This CDR3 spans 15 amino acids. Germline V gene lookup returns CDR1 KGHSH and CDR2 LQKENI. The CDR3 DNA reads TGTGCCTGCTCACCACCGGATCTGGGCCTGGATGAGCAGTTCTTC. Its translation is CACSPPDLGLDEQFF.

With regard to this clonotype: Just one base apart from a much larger clone, this may be a read error. The chain joins TRBV7-8 to TRBJ1-1; 7 bases map to TRBD1. After removal of 5 bases from V and 9 bases from J, the junction contained 12 bases not matched to a gene. CDR1 and CDR2 from the germline V gene are SGHVS and FQNEAQ. The CDR3 is 14 amino acids. CDR3 coding DNA: TGTGCCAGCAGCCCTAGGGAGAGGACAGGAAAAGCTTTCTTT. Encoded protein: CASSPRERTGKAFF.

This clonotype was detected ten times or more. The chain employs TRBV27 and TRBJ2-2, with 8 positions matching TRBD1. J gave up 3 bases and V 4 bases, and 7 bases lay outside the gene matches. CDR3 length: 16 amino acids. Looked up from germline, CDR1 is MNHEY and CDR2 is SMNVEV (reference sequence). The CDR3 DNA reads as TGTGCCAGCAGTTCCTCGACAGGGGTTTACACCGGGGAGCTGTTTTTT. Its protein is CASSSSTGVYTGELFF.

This clonotype was seen many times. This rearrangement joins TRBV20-1 to TRBJ1-5; TRBD1 might be the D (5 bases). With 0 bases removed from V and 6 bases from J, the gap between germline ends came to 15 bases. CDR3 length: 15 residues. The germline V gene has CDR1 DFQATT and CDR2 SNEGSKA (reference sequence). The CDR3 DNA reads as TGCAGTGCTAGAGATCGTTTCTCAGGGCGTCAGCCCCAGCATTTT. Translating gives CSARDRFSGRQPQHF.

This clonotype showed up many times. J is TRBJ1-1 and V is TRBV27; D perhaps matches TRBD1 (5 bases). The V gene's germline CDR1 is MNHEY and CDR2 SMNVEV (reference sequence). This CDR3 is 15 amino acids long. V lost 2 bases, J lost 5 bases, and 15 bases lay in between. CDR3 in amino acids: CASSLVQGWETEAFF. For the CDR3, the DNA is TGTGCCAGCAGTTTAGTTCAGGGATGGGAAACTGAAGCTTTCTTT.

At least ten counts were recorded for this clonotype. V is TRBV11-2 and J is TRBJ2-3; TRBD2 matches 8 bases. There are 18 residues in the CDR3. CDR1 is SGHAT, CDR2 FQNNGV, per germline. V lost 3 bases to trimming and J lost 2 bases; unmatched junction nucleotides: 13. Here the CDR3 reads CASSFSFGGRSTTDTQYF. The CDR3 DNA follows: TGTGCCAGCAGCTTTTCCTTTGGCGGGAGGTCAACCACAGATACGCAGTATTTT.

This clonotype was observed a handful of times. The chain uses TRBV7-3 and TRBJ2-2; TRBD2 might be the D (6 bases). CDR3 length: 14 residues. V gave up 2 bases and J gave up 8 bases, with 12 bases separating them. Germline V CDR1 and CDR2: SGHTA, FQGTGA. CDR3: CASSLRRGNGELFF. Here the CDR3 DNA reads TGTGCCAGCAGCTTACGGCGGGGAAATGGGGAGCTGTTTTTT.

In this sample, this clonotype turned up many times. The chain combines TRBV10-2 with TRBJ1-2; maybe TRBD1 (6 bases). V lost 4 bases and J 7 bases, leaving 10 bases between the germline ends. The CDR3 consists of 12 residues. Germline CDR1 reads WSHSY; CDR2 reads SAAADI. The CDR3 nucleotides are TGCGCCAGCAGTGGTACAGGGAGTGGCTACACCTTC. Translating gives CASSGTGSGYTF.

The genes are TRBV5-6 and TRBJ2-3; 7 bases map to TRBD1. Trimming at V came to 4 bases and at J to 6 bases, leaving 14 bases not matched to a gene. This CDR3 spans 16 amino acids. Germline V gives CDR1 SGHDT, CDR2 YYEEEE. The CDR3 DNA reads as TGTGCCAGCAGCCTCAGGACAGGTTCCGTGGCGGATACGCAGTATTTT. It specifies CASSLRTGSVADTQYF.